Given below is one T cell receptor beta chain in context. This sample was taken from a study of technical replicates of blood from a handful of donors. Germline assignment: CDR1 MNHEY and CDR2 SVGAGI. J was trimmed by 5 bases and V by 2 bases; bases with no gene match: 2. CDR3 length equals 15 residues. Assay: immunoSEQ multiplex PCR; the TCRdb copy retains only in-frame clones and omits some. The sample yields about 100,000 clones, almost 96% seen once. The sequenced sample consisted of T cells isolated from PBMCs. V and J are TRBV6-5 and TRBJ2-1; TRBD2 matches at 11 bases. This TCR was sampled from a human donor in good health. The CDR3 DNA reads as TGTGCCAGCAGTTACGTAGCGGGGGGGAACAATGAGCAGTTCTTC. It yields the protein CASSYVAGGNNEQFF.